This is a list of T cell receptor beta chains from one sample in a study of cytomegalovirus exposure and HLA in healthy donors. Profiling relied on immunoSEQ multiplex PCR, and the TCRdb table lists in-frame clones only, not all of them. There are 90,000 to 150,000 clones in the sample; roughly 72% occur only once, and roughly 10% lies in the top ten. Sequencing used PBMCs. These receptors all stem from a woman between 45 and 60 years old in good health and CMV-seropositive. Each CDR3 is given with its conserved first and last residue. Fields, in order: D gene, clone size, V gene, J gene, CDR3 DNA, CDR3 protein. D genes are given only for firm matches. The listing skips clone size in some rows; elsewhere it reads once, few, many or a size class.

-	-	TRBV5-1	TRBJ2-5	TGCGCCAGCAGCCCAGAGCCGGAGCAACAAGAGACCCAGTACTTC	CASSPEPEQQETQYF
TRBD1	-	TRBV30	TRBJ1-1	TGTGCCTGGAGTCTTTTCGGCGGGACAGGGGTTGAAGCTTTCTTT	CAWSLFGGTGVEAFF
-	few	TRBV4-2	TRBJ2-7	TGTGCCAGCAGCCAAGTGACTATGACCTACGAGCAGTACTTC	CASSQVTMTYEQYF
TRBD2	-	TRBV7-2	TRBJ2-4	TGTGCCAGCAGCTTATCGGGGGGCAAAAACATTCAGTACTTC	CASSLSGGKNIQYF
-	-	TRBV7-9	TRBJ2-5	TGTGCCAGCAGCTTAAGTAGTCGAGAGACCCAGTACTTC	CASSLSSRETQYF
TRBD1	-	TRBV7-2	TRBJ1-3	TGTGCCAGCAGCCAACAAGGGCAGGGGGCCTCTGGAAACACCATATATTTT	CASSQQGQGASGNTIYF
TRBD1	-	TRBV30	TRBJ2-1	TGTGCCTGGAGTGTTTCAGGGGGACCCTACAATGAGCAGTTCTTC	CAWSVSGGPYNEQFF
-	-	TRBV30	TRBJ1-4	TGTGCCTGCCCTCTCCGGGGAGGCGCAACTAATGAAAAACTGTTTTTT	CACPLRGGATNEKLFF
-	-	TRBV6-1	TRBJ2-1	TGTGCCAGCGTCTCCAGTGTTCGATACAATGAGCAGTTCTTC	CASVSSVRYNEQFF
TRBD2	-	TRBV6-1	TRBJ2-3	TGTGCCAGCAGTGAACGGCGGGGGGACCCAGATACGCAGTATTTT	CASSERRGDPDTQYF
-	few	TRBV6-5	TRBJ2-1	TGTGCCAGCAGCAACGGGATCCGGCCGTTCTTC	CASSNGIRPFF
TRBD1	once	TRBV10-1	TRBJ1-1	TGCGCCAGCAGCCAGACAGGGGCGGACACTGAAGCTTTCTTT	CASSQTGADTEAFF
-	-	TRBV11-1	TRBJ2-7	TGTGCCAGCAGCTTAGAGTCCTCCCCGCGGGGCTACGAGCAGTACTTC	CASSLESSPRGYEQYF
TRBD1	few	TRBV7-9	TRBJ1-5	TGTGCCAGCAGCCATCCCGGGACAGGGGTTAGCAATCAGCCCCAGCATTTT	CASSHPGTGVSNQPQHF
-	once	TRBV4-1	TRBJ2-3	TGCGCCAGCAGCCAAGTCGGGGGGCGCAAAGATACGCAGTATTTT	CASSQVGGRKDTQYF
TRBD1	-	TRBV5-4	TRBJ1-4	TGTGCCAGCAGCTTGGGGGGACAGGGGGCAGAAAAACTGTTTTTT	CASSLGGQGAEKLFF
TRBD1	once	TRBV7-6	TRBJ1-6	TGTGCCAGCAGCTTAGATACAGGGGGCTATCCCCTCCACTTT	CASSLDTGGYPLHF
TRBD2	-	TRBV11-2	TRBJ2-7	TGTGCCAGCAGCTTTGCTCCGGGACTAGCGGCCTACGAGCAGTACTTC	CASSFAPGLAAYEQYF
TRBD1	once	TRBV18	TRBJ1-4	TGTGCCAGCTCACCACGACAGGGGCAGGATGAAAAACTGTTTTTT	CASSPRQGQDEKLFF
-	once	TRBV9	TRBJ1-1	TGTGCCAGCAGCGTAGTGGGGGCGAACACTGAAGCTTTCTTT	CASSVVGANTEAFF
-	-	TRBV4-1	TRBJ1-6	TGCGCCAGCAGCCACGGTTCCAATTCACCCCTCCACTTT	CASSHGSNSPLHF
TRBD1	once	TRBV19	TRBJ1-1	TGTGCCAGTAGTTTCCGGGACAGGGTTGGACCGGACACTGAAGCTTTCTTT	CASSFRDRVGPDTEAFF